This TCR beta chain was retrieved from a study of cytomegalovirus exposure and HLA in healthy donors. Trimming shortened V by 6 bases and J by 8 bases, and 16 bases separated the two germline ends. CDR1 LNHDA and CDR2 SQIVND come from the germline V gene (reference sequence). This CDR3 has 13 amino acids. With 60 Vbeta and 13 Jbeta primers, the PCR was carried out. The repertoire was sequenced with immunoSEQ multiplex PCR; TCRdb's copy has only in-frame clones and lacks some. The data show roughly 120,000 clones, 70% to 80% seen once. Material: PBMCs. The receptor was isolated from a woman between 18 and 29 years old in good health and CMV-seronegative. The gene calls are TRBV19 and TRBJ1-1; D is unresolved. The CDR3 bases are TGTGCCAGTAGAGCGGGTCCGGGGTCGGAAGCTTTCTTT. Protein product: CASRAGPGSEAFF. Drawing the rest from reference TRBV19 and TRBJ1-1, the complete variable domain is DGGITQSPKYLFRKEGQNVTLSCEQNLNHDAMYWYRQDPGQGLRLIYYSQIVNDFQKGDIAEGYSVSREKKESFPLTVTSAQKNPTAFYLCASRAGPGSEAFFGQGTRLTVV.